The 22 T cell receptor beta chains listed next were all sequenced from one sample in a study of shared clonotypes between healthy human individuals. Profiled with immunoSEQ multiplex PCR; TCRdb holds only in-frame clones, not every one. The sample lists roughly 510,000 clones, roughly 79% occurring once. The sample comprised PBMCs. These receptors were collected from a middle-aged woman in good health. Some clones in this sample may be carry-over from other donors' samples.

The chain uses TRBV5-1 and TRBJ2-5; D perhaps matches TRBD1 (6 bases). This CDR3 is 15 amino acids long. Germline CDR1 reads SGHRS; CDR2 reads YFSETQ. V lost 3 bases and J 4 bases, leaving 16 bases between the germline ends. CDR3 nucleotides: TGCGCCAGCAGCTCCTCCAGGGGATTGGGAGAGACCCAGTACTTC. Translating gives CASSSSRGLGETQYF.

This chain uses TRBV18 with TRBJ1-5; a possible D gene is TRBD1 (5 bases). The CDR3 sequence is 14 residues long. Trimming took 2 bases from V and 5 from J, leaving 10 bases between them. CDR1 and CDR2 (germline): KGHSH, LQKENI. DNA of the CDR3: TGTGCCAGCTCACCAGGGGGGTGGGATCAGCCCCAGCATTTT. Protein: CASSPGGWDQPQHF.

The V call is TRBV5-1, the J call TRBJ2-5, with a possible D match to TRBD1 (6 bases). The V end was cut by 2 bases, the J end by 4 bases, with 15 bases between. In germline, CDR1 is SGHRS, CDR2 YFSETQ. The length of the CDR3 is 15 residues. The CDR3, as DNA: TGCGCCAGCAGCTTACAGGGCTTTGGGTTAGAGACCCAGTACTTC. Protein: CASSLQGFGLETQYF.

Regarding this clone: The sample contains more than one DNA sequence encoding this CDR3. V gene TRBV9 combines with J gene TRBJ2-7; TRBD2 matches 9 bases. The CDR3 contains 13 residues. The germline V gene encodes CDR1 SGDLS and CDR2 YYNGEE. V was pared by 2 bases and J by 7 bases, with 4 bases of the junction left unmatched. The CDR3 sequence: CASSVGLAGEQYF. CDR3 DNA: TGTGCCAGCAGCGTTGGGCTAGCGGGAGAGCAGTACTTC.

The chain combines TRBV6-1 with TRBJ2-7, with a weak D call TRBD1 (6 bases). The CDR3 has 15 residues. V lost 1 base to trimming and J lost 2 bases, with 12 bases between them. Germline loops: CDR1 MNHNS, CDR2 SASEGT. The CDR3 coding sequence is TGTGCCAGCAGTGAAGTCACAGGGTCCCCCTACGAGCAGTACTTC. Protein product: CASSEVTGSPYEQYF.

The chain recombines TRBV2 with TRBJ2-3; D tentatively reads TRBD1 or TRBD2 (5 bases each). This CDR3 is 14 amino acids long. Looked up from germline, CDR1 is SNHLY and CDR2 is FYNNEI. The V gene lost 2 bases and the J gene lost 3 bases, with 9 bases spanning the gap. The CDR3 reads CASSEQGGTDTQYF. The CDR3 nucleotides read TGTGCCAGCAGTGAACAGGGCGGGACAGATACGCAGTATTTT.

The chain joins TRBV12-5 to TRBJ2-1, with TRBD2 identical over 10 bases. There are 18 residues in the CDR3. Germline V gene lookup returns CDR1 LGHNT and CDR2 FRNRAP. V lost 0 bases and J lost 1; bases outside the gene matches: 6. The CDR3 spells CASGLVRLAGVSYNEQFF. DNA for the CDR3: TGTGCTAGTGGTTTGGTAAGGCTAGCGGGAGTTTCCTACAATGAGCAGTTCTTC.

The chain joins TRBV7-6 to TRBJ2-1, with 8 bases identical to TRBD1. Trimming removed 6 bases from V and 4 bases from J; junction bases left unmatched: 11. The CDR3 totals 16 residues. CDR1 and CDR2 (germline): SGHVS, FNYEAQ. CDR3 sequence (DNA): TGTGCCAGCAGATGGATTGGACAGGGCCTTTACAATGAGCAGTTCTTC. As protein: CASRWIGQGLYNEQFF.

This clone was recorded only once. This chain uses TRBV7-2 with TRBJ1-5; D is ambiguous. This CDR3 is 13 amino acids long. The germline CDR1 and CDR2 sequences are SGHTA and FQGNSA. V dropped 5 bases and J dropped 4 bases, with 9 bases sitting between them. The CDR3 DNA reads TGTGCCAGCAGCGCGGAGAGGAATCAGCCCCAGCATTTT. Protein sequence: CASSAERNQPQHF.

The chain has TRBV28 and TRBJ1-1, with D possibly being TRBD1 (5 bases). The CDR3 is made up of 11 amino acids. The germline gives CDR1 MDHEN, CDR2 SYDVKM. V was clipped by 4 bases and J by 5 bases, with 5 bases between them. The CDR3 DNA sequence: TGTGCCAGCAGTTGGACAACTGAAGCTTTCTTT. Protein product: CASSWTTEAFF.

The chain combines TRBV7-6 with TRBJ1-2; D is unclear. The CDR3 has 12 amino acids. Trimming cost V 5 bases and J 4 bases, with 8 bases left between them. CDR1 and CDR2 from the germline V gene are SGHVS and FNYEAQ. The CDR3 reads CASSRKTYGYTF. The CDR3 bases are TGTGCCAGCAGCAGAAAGACCTATGGCTACACCTTC.

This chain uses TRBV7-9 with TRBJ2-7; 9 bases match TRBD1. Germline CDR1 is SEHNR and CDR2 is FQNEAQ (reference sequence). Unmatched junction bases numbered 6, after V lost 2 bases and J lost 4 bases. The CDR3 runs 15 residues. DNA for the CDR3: TGTGCCAGCAGCTTACTACAGGGGGCTGGGTACGAGCAGTACTTC. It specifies CASSLLQGAGYEQYF.

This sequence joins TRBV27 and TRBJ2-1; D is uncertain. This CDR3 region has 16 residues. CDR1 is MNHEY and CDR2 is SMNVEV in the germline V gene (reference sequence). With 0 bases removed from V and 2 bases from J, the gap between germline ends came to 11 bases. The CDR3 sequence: CASSLSNNPAYNEQFF. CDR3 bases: TGTGCCAGCAGTTTATCGAATAATCCCGCCTACAATGAGCAGTTCTTC.

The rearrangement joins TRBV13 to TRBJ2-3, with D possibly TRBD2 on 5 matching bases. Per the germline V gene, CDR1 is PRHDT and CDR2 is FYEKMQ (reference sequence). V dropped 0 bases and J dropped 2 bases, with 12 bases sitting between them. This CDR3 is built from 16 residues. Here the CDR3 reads CASSLGGRGDTDTQYF. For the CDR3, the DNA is TGTGCCAGCAGCTTAGGGGGCCGGGGAGACACAGATACGCAGTATTTT.

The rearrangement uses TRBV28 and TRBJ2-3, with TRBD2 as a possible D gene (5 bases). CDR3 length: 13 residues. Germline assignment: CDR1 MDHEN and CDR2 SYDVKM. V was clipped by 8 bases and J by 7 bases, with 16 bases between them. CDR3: CASLNTIANTQYF. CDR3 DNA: TGTGCCAGCCTTAACACTATAGCGAATACGCAGTATTTT.

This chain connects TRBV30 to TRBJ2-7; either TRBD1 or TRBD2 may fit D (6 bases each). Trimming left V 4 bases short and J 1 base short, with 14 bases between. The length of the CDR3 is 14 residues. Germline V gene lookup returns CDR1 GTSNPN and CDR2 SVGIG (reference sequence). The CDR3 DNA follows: TGTGCCTGGACCAGGGGCGGGACGTCCTACGAGCAGTACTTC. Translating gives CAWTRGGTSYEQYF.

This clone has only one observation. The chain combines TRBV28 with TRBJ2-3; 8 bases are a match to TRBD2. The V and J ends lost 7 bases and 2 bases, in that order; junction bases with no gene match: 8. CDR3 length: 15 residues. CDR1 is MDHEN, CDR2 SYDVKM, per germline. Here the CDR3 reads CASIESGGNTDTQYF. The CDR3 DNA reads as TGTGCCAGCATTGAGTCGGGAGGGAACACAGATACGCAGTATTTT.

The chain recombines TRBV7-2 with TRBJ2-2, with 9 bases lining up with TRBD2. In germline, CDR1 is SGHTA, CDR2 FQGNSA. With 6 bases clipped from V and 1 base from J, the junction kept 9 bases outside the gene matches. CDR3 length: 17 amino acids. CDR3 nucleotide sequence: TGTGCCAGCAGACCCCCCCTTAGCGGGGGGAACACCGGGGAGCTGTTTTTT. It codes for CASRPPLSGGNTGELFF.

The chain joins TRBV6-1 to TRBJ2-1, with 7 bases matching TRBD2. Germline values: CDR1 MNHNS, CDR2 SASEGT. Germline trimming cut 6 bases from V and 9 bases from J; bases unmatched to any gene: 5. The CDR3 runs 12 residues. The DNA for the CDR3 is TGTGCCAGCAGCGGGAGGATAAGTGAGCAGTTCTTC. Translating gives CASSGRISEQFF.

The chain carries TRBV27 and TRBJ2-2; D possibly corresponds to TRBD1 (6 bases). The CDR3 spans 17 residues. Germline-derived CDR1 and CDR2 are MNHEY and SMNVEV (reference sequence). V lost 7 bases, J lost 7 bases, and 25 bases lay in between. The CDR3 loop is CASTPQPGTPFVGELFF. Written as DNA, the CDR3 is TGTGCCAGCACCCCGCAACCCGGGACACCCTTTGTCGGGGAGCTGTTTTTT.

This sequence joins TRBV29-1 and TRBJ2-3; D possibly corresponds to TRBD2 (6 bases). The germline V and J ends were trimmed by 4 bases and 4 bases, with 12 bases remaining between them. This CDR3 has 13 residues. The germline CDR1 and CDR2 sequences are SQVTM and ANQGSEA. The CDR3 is CSVGRDSADTQYF. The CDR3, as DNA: TGCAGCGTTGGCCGGGACTCAGCAGATACGCAGTATTTT.

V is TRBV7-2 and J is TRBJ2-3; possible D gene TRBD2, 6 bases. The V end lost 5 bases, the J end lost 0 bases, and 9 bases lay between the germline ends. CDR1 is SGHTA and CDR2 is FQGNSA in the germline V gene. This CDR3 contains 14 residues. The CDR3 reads CASSRDLSTDTQYF. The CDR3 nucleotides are TGTGCCAGCAGCCGGGACTTGAGCACAGATACGCAGTATTTT.